This section outlines one TCR beta chain sequence together with its context. These data come from a study of blood T cell repertoires in COVID-19. Overall study: Acute-phase and convalescent COVID-19 samples originated in the United States, Italy and Spain.

Original data processing: Amplification with reference gene primers provided the estimates of nucleated cell counts. Data came from immunoSEQ multiplex PCR; TCRdb stores just in-frame clones and leaves some out. Clone size and the V and J calls come from that table; the DNA yielded D and trimming. The top ten clones hold approximately 3.8% of a sample with roughly 260,000 clones, about 85% of them seen once. Germline values: CDR1 MNHEY, CDR2 SVGAGI. After removal of 5 bases from V and 5 bases from J, the junction contained 3 bases not matched to a gene. CDR3 length: 13 amino acids. The TCR comes from a man aged 55 to 70 who had recovered from COVID-19. The chain links TRBV6-5 to TRBJ1-2; 9 positions match TRBD1. The sample was peripheral blood. CDR3 residues: CASSQTGGYGYTF. The CDR3 coding sequence is TGTGCCAGCAGTCAGACAGGGGGTTATGGCTACACCTTC.